These 3 T cell receptor beta chains came from one sample sequenced in a study of cytomegalovirus exposure and HLA in healthy donors. This table comes from immunoSEQ multiplex PCR, and its TCRdb copy is limited to in-frame clones, with some not included. The table records some 54,000 clones, about nine tenths of them present only once. The sample consisted of PBMCs. These TCRs come from a man younger than 35 in good health and CMV-seronegative.

The gene calls are TRBV29-1 and TRBJ2-1; 8 nucleotides line up with TRBD2. V lost 7 bases, J lost 0 bases, and 8 bases stayed unmatched. CDR3 size: 15 residues. The germline gives CDR1 SQVTM, CDR2 ANQGSEA. The CDR3 sequence: CSADQRESSYNEQFF. As DNA, the CDR3 is TGCAGCGCTGACCAGCGGGAGAGCTCCTACAATGAGCAGTTCTTC.

The V call is TRBV28, the J call TRBJ1-2, with unresolved D. The CDR3 extends over 14 amino acids. The germline V gene encodes CDR1 MDHEN and CDR2 SYDVKM. V was cut by 5 bases and J by 4 bases, with 14 bases left in between. The CDR3 loop reads CASSTAVLTYGYTF. The CDR3 DNA follows: TGTGCCAGCAGTACTGCGGTGTTGACCTATGGCTACACCTTC.

The chain has TRBV2 and TRBJ2-7; 7 bases map to TRBD1. The germline V gene has CDR1 SNHLY and CDR2 FYNNEI. The CDR3 runs to 15 residues. The junction had 10 bases not matched to a gene; V was cut back by 6 bases and J by 2 bases. Written as DNA, the CDR3 is TGTGCCAGCAGCCCCACAGGGGCCACCCCCTACGAGCAGTACTTC. Encoded protein: CASSPTGATPYEQYF.